The 23 T cell receptor beta chains below come from one sample, sequenced in a study of early T cells in non-severe SARS-CoV-2 infection. One entry per CDR3 protein results from TCRdb running MiXCR on the 5' RACE reads. The sample contains roughly 99,000 distinct CDR3 sequences, roughly 12% of which appear only once. The sequencing used whole blood, collected at baseline. The receptors stem from an adult who was a healthcare worker with PCR-confirmed SARS-CoV-2 infection or an uninfected control (not recorded which).

The chain couples TRBV4-1 to TRBJ1-6; 8 nucleotides line up with TRBD1. The V gene end was trimmed by 0 bases and the J gene end by 14 bases; junction bases not matched to a gene: 12. CDR3 length: 16 residues. Germline CDR1 is MGHRA and CDR2 is YSYEKL. CDR3 in DNA: TGCGCCAGCAGCCAAGATCCTGGACAGGGATCGGGGACCCTCCACTTT. It specifies CASSQDPGQGSGTLHF.

This clonotype appeared a few times. The chain carries TRBV5-6 and TRBJ1-2; TRBD1 agrees at 8 bases. V lost 6 bases and J lost 5; bases outside the gene matches: 9. Germline CDR1 reads SGHDT; CDR2 reads YYEEEE. This CDR3 spans 14 amino acids. CDR3 DNA sequence: TGTGCCAGCAACCCGGACAGGGTGGGATATGGCTACACCTTC. Translating gives CASNPDRVGYGYTF.

In this sample, this clonotype turned up many times. The V gene is TRBV12-3 or TRBV12-4, the J gene TRBJ1-5; D remains unclear. The V end lost 3 bases, the J end lost 0 bases, and 6 bases lay between the germline ends. This CDR3 has 14 residues. The chain's CDR3 is CASSLVGSNQPQHF. CDR3 nucleotides: TGTGCCAGCAGTTTGGTCGGTAGCAATCAGCCCCAGCATTTT.

This clonotype was seen a handful of times. The chain employs TRBV18 and TRBJ2-7; D ambiguous. The CDR3 is made up of 14 amino acids. Germline V gives CDR1 KGHSH, CDR2 LQKENI. The germline V and J ends were trimmed by 4 bases and 3 bases, with 13 bases remaining between them. The CDR3 nucleotides read TGTGCCAGCTCACAGTCGCTTGACTTCTACGAGCAGTACTTC. Translating gives CASSQSLDFYEQYF.

This clonotype was seen only a few times. This chain joins TRBV27 and TRBJ2-1, with D unclear. The length of the CDR3 is 13 residues. CDR1 and CDR2 from the germline V gene are MNHEY and SMNVEV (reference sequence). Trimming stripped 0 bases from V and 6 bases from J, with 6 bases between. In DNA, the CDR3 is TGTGCCAGCAGTTTATCAAATCTCAATGAGCAGTTCTTC. The encoded protein is CASSLSNLNEQFF.

This clonotype was observed many times. CDR3 residues: CASSPLGAGRTDTQYF. For the CDR3, the DNA is TGTGCCAGCAGCCCGTTGGGAGCGGGGAGAACAGATACGCAGTATTTT. The V gene is TRBV7-6, the J gene TRBJ2-3, with 7 bases identical to TRBD2. The germline V gene encodes CDR1 SGHVS and CDR2 FNYEAQ. With V trimmed by 5 bases and J by 3 bases, 11 bases remained unmatched. The CDR3 spans 16 residues.

This clonotype was detected a few times. The genes are TRBV6-5 and TRBJ1-2; 7 bases line up with TRBD1. V shed 7 bases, J shed 0 bases, and the junction held 5 bases outside the gene matches. CDR3 length equals 14 residues. Per germline, CDR1 MNHEY and CDR2 SVGAGI. This CDR3 is CASKRDSANYGYTF. In DNA form, the CDR3 reads TGTGCCAGCAAGAGGGACAGTGCTAACTATGGCTACACCTTC.

This clonotype turned up a few times. This rearrangement joins TRBV6-1 to TRBJ2-1; 7 bases align to TRBD1. Germline CDR1 and CDR2: MNHNS and SASEGT. The CDR3 covers 16 residues. V lost 6 bases and J lost 4; bases outside the gene matches: 12. CDR3 loop: CASSPLTGTVYNEQFF. The CDR3, as DNA: TGTGCCAGCAGCCCACTAACCGGGACAGTATACAATGAGCAGTTCTTC.

This clonotype came up a few times. This sequence joins TRBV5-1 and TRBJ2-5; 14 bases are a match to TRBD2. Germline-derived CDR1 and CDR2 are SGHRS and YFSETQ. The V and J ends lost 2 bases and 5 bases, in that order; junction bases with no gene match: 8. This CDR3 is 17 amino acids long. The CDR3 spells CASSLPGTSGSGETQYF. CDR3 nucleotide sequence: TGCGCCAGCAGCTTACCAGGGACTAGCGGGAGCGGGGAGACCCAGTACTTC.

Worth noting for this clonotype: A much larger clone lies one base from this, so it may be a read error. It is likely a read error, because the conserved phenylalanine at the end of the CDR3 is missing. The J gene is TRBJ2-5, the V gene TRBV28; D is possibly TRBD1 or TRBD2 (5 bases each). There are 16 residues in the CDR3. The V end was cut by 2 bases, the J end by 1 base, with 14 bases between. Germline V gene data show CDR1 as MDHEN and CDR2 as SYDVKM. CDR3 coding DNA: TGTGCCAGCAGTTTAGAGGGACCCAGTGTCCAAGAGACCCAGTACTCC. Protein sequence: CASSLEGPSVQETQYS.

The chain employs TRBV12-3 or TRBV12-4 and TRBJ2-4; no definite D call. V was clipped by 3 bases and J by 8 bases, with 5 bases between them. This CDR3 contains 11 residues. This chain's CDR3 is CASSFRDIQYF. CDR3 DNA sequence: TGTGCCAGCAGTTTTCGGGACATTCAGTACTTC.

The table lists this clonotype with a count of one. The rearrangement uses TRBV30 and TRBJ2-7, with D perhaps matching TRBD1 or TRBD2 (5 bases each). The V end lost 0 bases, the J end lost 2 bases, and 14 bases lay between the germline ends. Germline V gene sequence: CDR1 GTSNPN, CDR2 SVGIG (reference sequence). The CDR3 is 15 amino acids. Here the CDR3 DNA reads TGTGCCTGGAGTGTTCAGGGAAGGAGGACCTACGAGCAGTACTTC. Its translation: CAWSVQGRRTYEQYF.

In its sample, this clonotype was seen a few times. The genes are TRBV7-9 and TRBJ2-3; D gene uncertain. Trimming stripped 4 bases from V and 6 bases from J, with 17 bases between. The CDR3 sequence is 15 residues long. Per germline, CDR1 SEHNR and CDR2 FQNEAQ (reference sequence). CDR3: CASSSTSTEVDTQYF. The CDR3 bases are TGTGCCAGCAGCTCCACCTCGACCGAGGTGGATACGCAGTATTTT.

J is TRBJ1-1 and V is TRBV5-1, with 8 bases aligning to TRBD1. Losses at the gene ends were 2 bases for V and 6 bases for J; bases not matched to a gene: 6. The length of the CDR3 is 14 residues. CDR1 and CDR2 from the germline V gene are SGHRS and YFSETQ. CDR3 amino acids: CASSLRTGKPEAFF. The CDR3 nucleotides read TGCGCCAGCAGCTTAAGGACAGGGAAACCTGAAGCTTTCTTT.

In this sample, this clonotype turned up a few times. The chain combines TRBV12-3 or TRBV12-4 with TRBJ1-5; D possibly corresponds to TRBD1 (6 bases). V lost 5 bases to trimming and J lost 2 bases, with 13 bases between them. The CDR3 runs 15 residues. The CDR3 loop reads CASSPATGGNQPQHF. The CDR3 DNA is TGTGCCAGCAGTCCGGCGACAGGAGGCAATCAGCCCCAGCATTTT.

In this sample, this clonotype turned up a few times. The chain couples TRBV6-5 to TRBJ2-7; D is unresolved. The CDR3 runs to 13 residues. The germline gives CDR1 MNHEY, CDR2 SVGAGI. The V end lost 0 bases, the J end lost 6 bases, and 9 bases lay between the germline ends. Written as DNA, the CDR3 is TGTGCCAGCAGTTACTCGACGGCGCGCGAGCAGTACTTC. It yields the protein CASSYSTAREQYF.

In this sample, this clonotype turned up a few times. The rearrangement uses TRBV12-3 or TRBV12-4 and TRBJ2-1; a weak D match, TRBD2 (5 bases). The ends were cut back, 6 bases at V and 0 bases at J, with 12 bases in the middle. The CDR3 loop spans 15 amino acids. The CDR3 protein is CASSSDFSSYNEQFF. The CDR3 DNA follows: TGTGCCAGCAGCTCGGACTTTAGCTCCTACAATGAGCAGTTCTTC.

This clonotype was detected ten times or more. The V and J genes are TRBV4-2 and TRBJ1-5; maybe TRBD1 (6 bases). Germline values: CDR1 LGHNA, CDR2 YNFKEQ. Deletions cut 3 bases from V and 10 bases from J, with 16 bases between. The CDR3 covers 14 residues. The CDR3 sequence is CASSQSGALDPQHF. CDR3 sequence (DNA): TGTGCCAGCAGCCAGTCAGGGGCCCTTGACCCCCAGCATTTT.

This clonotype was detected ten times or more. V and J are TRBV12-3 or TRBV12-4 and TRBJ2-1; possible D gene TRBD1, 6 bases. The CDR3 loop spans 13 amino acids. V was cut by 7 bases and J by 4 bases, with 11 bases left in between. The CDR3 DNA reads TGTGCCAGCACCCGGGACACTTACAATGAGCAGTTCTTC. Translating it yields CASTRDTYNEQFF.

This clonotype was seen only a few times. V is TRBV3-1 and J is TRBJ2-7; TRBD2 agrees at 8 bases. The V segment lost 1 base and the J segment 3 bases; nucleotides outside the gene matches: 8. CDR3 length equals 16 residues. Germline-derived CDR1 and CDR2 are LGHDT and YNNKEL (reference sequence). The CDR3 DNA is TGTGCCAGCAGCCAAGTGCCCAGCGGGGGTTTCTACGAGCAGTACTTC. Translated: CASSQVPSGGFYEQYF.

This clonotype was counted many times. The chain couples TRBV9 to TRBJ2-3; the match to TRBD2 covers 9 bases. CDR3 length equals 15 residues. Germline lookup yields CDR1 SGDLS and CDR2 YYNGEE. V trimming: 2 bases; J trimming: 9 bases; junction bases outside the gene matches: 10. DNA of the CDR3: TGTGCCAGCAGCGTTGGTAGCGGGAGCCGTGAGACGCAGTATTTT. Translated: CASSVGSGSRETQYF.

This clonotype was picked up one time. J is TRBJ2-7 and V is TRBV29-1; TRBD1 might be the D (6 bases). The CDR3 spans 13 residues. The ends were cut back, 5 bases at V and 5 bases at J, with 16 bases in the middle. Germline loops: CDR1 SQVTM, CDR2 ANQGSEA. The CDR3 region is CSVNRGRGDEQYF. CDR3 DNA: TGCAGCGTTAACCGAGGCAGGGGAGACGAGCAGTACTTC.

This clonotype came up a few times. V is TRBV10-3 and J is TRBJ2-1; 11 bases are shared with TRBD2. The CDR3 runs 15 residues. J was trimmed by 4 bases and V by 6 bases; bases with no gene match: 5. Germline V lookup: CDR1 ENHRY, CDR2 SYGVKD. CDR3 amino acids: CAIRGGLAEYNEQFF. In DNA, the CDR3 is TGTGCCATCAGGGGGGGACTAGCGGAATACAATGAGCAGTTCTTC.